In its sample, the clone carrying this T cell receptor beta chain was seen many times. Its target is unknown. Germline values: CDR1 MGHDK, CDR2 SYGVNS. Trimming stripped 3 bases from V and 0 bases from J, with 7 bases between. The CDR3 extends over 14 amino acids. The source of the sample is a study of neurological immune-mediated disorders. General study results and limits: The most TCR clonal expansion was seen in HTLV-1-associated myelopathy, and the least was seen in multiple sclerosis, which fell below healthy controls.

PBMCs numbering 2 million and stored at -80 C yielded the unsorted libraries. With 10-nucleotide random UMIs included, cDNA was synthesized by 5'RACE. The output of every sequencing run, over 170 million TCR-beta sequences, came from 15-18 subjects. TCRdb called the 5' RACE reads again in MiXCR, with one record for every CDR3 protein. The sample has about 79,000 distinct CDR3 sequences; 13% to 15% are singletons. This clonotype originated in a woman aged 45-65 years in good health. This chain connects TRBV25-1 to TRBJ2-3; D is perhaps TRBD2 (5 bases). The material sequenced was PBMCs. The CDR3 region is CASSERTSTDTQYF. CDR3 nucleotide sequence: TGTGCCAGCAGTGAGCGGACTAGCACAGATACGCAGTATTTT. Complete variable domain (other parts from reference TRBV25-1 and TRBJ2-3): EADIYQTPRYLVIGTGKKITLECSQTMGHDKMYWYQQDPGMELHLIHYSYGVNSTEKGDLSSESTVSRIRTEHFPLTLESARPSHTSQYLCASSERTSTDTQYFGPGTRLTVL.